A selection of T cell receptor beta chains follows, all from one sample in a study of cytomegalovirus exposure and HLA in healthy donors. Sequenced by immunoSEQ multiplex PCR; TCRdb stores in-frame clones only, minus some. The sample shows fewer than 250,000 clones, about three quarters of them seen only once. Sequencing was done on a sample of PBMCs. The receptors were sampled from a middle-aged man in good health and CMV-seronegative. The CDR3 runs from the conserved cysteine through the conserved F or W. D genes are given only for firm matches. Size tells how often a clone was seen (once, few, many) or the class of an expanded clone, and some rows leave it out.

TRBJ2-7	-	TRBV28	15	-	TGTGCCAGCAGTTGGTCGGGGTTGGGCTCCTACGAGCAGTACTTC	CASSWSGLGSYEQYF
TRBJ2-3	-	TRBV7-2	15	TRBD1	TGTGCCAGCAGCTTAGACGGGACAGCCACAGATACGCAGTATTTT	CASSLDGTATDTQYF
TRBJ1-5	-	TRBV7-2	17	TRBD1	TGTGCCAGCAAGGACAGGGCCTCCGTGAATGGCAATCAGCCCCAGCATTTT	CASKDRASVNGNQPQHF
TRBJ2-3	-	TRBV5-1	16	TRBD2	TGCGCCAGCAGCTACAGAAAAGCGGGAGAGGCAGATACGCAGTATTTT	CASSYRKAGEADTQYF
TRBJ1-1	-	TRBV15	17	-	TGTGCCACCAGCAGAGATCTCTTGGGAGAAATGAACACTGAAGCTTTCTTT	CATSRDLLGEMNTEAFF
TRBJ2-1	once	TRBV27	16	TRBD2	TGTGCCAGCAGTCCTCGGACTAGCGGGGGGTACAATGAGCAGTTCTTC	CASSPRTSGGYNEQFF
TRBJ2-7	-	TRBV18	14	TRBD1	TGTGCCAGCTCACCACCGAGGGACAGATACGAGCAGTACTTC	CASSPPRDRYEQYF
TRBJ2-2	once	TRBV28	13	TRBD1	TGTGCCAACGCCGAGGGGGCGACCGGGGAGCTGTTTTTT	CANAEGATGELFF
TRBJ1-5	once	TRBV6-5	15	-	TGTGCCAGCAGTTACTTTGCAGGGAACAATCAGCCCCAGCATTTT	CASSYFAGNNQPQHF
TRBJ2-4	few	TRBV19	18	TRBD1	TGTGCCAGTAGTATAGGCCAAACAGGGGATAAGGCCAAAAACATTCAGTACTTC	CASSIGQTGDKAKNIQYF
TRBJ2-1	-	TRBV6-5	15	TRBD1	TGTGCCAGCAGCCCCCGGGACAGTGAATACAATGAGCAGTTCTTC	CASSPRDSEYNEQFF
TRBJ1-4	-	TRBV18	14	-	TGTGCCAGCTCACCACCAATTGGGAGTGAAAAACTGTTTTTT	CASSPPIGSEKLFF
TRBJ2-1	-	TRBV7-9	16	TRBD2	TGTGCCAGCAACCCCCAGGGGGGCGGGAGGGCCAATGAGCAGTTCTTC	CASNPQGGGRANEQFF
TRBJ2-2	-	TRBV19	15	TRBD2	TGTGCCAGTAGTGAACTAGCGGGACCCACCGGGGAGCTGTTTTTT	CASSELAGPTGELFF
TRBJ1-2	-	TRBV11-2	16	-	TGTGCCAGCAGCTTAGATTATGGGGCTTCCCCTAAGGGCTACACCTTC	CASSLDYGASPKGYTF
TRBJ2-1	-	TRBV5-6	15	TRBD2	TGTGCCAGCAGCTTGGGAAGCGGGAGAGGGGATGAGCAGTTCTTC	CASSLGSGRGDEQFF
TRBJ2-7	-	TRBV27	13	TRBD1	TGTGCCAGCAGCCTACAGGGGACCTACGAGCAGTACTTC	CASSLQGTYEQYF
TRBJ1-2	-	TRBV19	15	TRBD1	TGTGCCAGTAGTATTGGGGGACAGGGGACCTATGGCTACACCTTC	CASSIGGQGTYGYTF
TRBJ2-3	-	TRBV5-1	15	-	TGCGCCAGCAGCGGCAGGACAGCCGGCACAGATACGCAGTATTTT	CASSGRTAGTDTQYF
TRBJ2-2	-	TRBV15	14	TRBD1	TGTGCCACCAGGGCGAACAGGGGAACCGGGGAGCTGTTTTTT	CATRANRGTGELFF
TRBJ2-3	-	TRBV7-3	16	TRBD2	TGTGCCAGCAGCTCATTAGCGGGAGGTCGCACAGATACGCAGTATTTT	CASSSLAGGRTDTQYF
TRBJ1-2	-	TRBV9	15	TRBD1	TGTGCCAGCAGCGTAGGACAGGGCGGTAACTATGGCTACACCTTC	CASSVGQGGNYGYTF
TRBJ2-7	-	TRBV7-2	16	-	TGTGCCAGCAGTCAGGCGGCAACGGGATCTTCCTACGAGCAGTACTTC	CASSQAATGSSYEQYF
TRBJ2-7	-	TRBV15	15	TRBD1	TGTGCCACCAGCAGAGGAGGACAGGGGGCACTCGAGCAGTACTTC	CATSRGGQGALEQYF
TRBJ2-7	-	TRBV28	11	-	TGTGCCAGCAGGCTAGATTACGAGCAGTACTTC	CASRLDYEQYF